Reported below is one T cell receptor beta chain. The antigen this receptor binds is unknown. Base qualities are not recorded, but no much larger clone differs from it by a single base. The data stem from a study of CD8+ T cells in alopecia areata (dated by TCRdb to the late 2010s). Describing the broader study: Treated patients were enrolled in an open-label pilot trial of oral tofacitinib, 5 to 10 mg twice daily, for moderate-to-severe alopecia areata. On the human side, TCRbeta sequencing was run on scalp tissue and on sorted CD4+ and CD8+ peripheral blood T cells from healthy controls and from alopecia areata patients with either patchy or totalis/universalis disease. Disease severity in treated patients was measured with the SALT score, which quantifies the percentage of affected scalp surface area. Tofacitinib-treated patients had biopsies at baseline and at 4 and 24 weeks of treatment, with a later scalp biopsy in several patients. Scalp clonality was compared across normal scalp (n=4), patchy alopecia areata scalp (n=8), and alopecia totalis/universalis scalp (n=8). Tofacitinib was given for 6 to 18 months, followed by 6 months of follow-up off drug to assess delayed response and recurrence. The RNA source kit depended on sample type: the PAXgene miRNA kit for fixed scalp, the miRNeasy kit for PBMCs, and the RNeasy kit for mouse skin. To study T cell clonal expansion in alopecia areata, the researchers applied high-throughput TCRbeta sequencing to both the C3H/HeJ mouse model and human patients. immunoSEQ multiplex PCR using 35 Vbeta forward primers and 13 Jbeta reverse primers was used to amplify TCRbeta CDR3 regions.

The library was produced with the immunoSEQ multiplex PCR assay. For TCR sequencing, RNA was extracted from every sample and reverse transcribed into cDNA to serve as template. SuperScript III was used for first-strand cDNA synthesis, primed with a 2:1 mix of oligo-dT and random hexamers. A synthetic immune receptor repertoire was used to gauge amplification bias, and whatever bias remained was removed computationally. Regarding the original processing steps: Raw reads were preprocessed to remove errors, and CDR3 was defined by IMGT conventions from the conserved cysteine to phenylalanine. To get clonality, Shannon entropy was normalized by log2 of the number of productive unique TCRs and the result was subtracted from 1. Scalp TCRbeta sequences were cross-referenced with sorted blood CD4 and CD8 repertoires so that the CD4 or CD8 identity of scalp clones could be inferred. Held by TCRdb, this immuneACCESS table contains in-frame sequences only and omits some clones. Under half of the omission traces to an unresolved V gene where checked; the cause of the rest is unknown. The V and J calls and clone size are taken from that table; D and trimming were inferred from the DNA. For this sample the table gives 190,000 or so clones, of which roughly three fifths were detected only once. In total, the top ten clones hold approximately 3.3% of the sample.

This specimen's time point label, interpreted: about 4 weeks on oral tofacitinib. The treatment or condition label, read with the paper, signifies: oral pan-JAK inhibitor, 5-10 mg twice daily. Lesional scalp punch biopsies and peripheral blood were collected from alopecia areata patients. PBMCs were separated by density centrifugation and stained for CD3, CD4 and CD8, after which CD4+ and CD8+ T cells were sorted on a FACSAria. General conclusions and limits of the study: With tofacitinib, both scalp clonality and the number of expanded CD8+ clones among the top 100 scalp clones went down significantly. Shared TCR sequences between patients were less evident than in mice, which may be partly attributable to HLA diversity in the patient population. Because the treated cohort was small and had just a single nonresponder, larger studies are needed to establish links between baseline CD8+ expansion and response. During tofacitinib treatment, many expanded lesional clones remained in scalp and blood, and this persistence may partly explain relapse after treatment is stopped. Lesional scalp, especially in alopecia totalis/universalis, showed higher clonality and more expanded CD8+ clones than normal scalp, suggesting antigenic drive. Unlike mouse skin, which is dominated by gammadelta T cells, normal human skin has resident alphabeta T cells that are also sequenced, and this complicates analysis of the scalp TCR repertoire.

The germline V end is reduced by 4 bases and the J end by 4 bases; junction bases left unmatched: 6. Counted from cysteine to phenylalanine, this CDR3 has 15 amino acids. This entry keeps only the CDR3 DNA: 45 bases, framed from base 1. The germline V gene sets CDR1 to MGHRA and CDR2 to YSYEKL. This sample comprised CD4+ T cells sorted from blood, obtained at week 4, from a patient treated with tofacitinib. The sequence joins TRBV4-1 to TRBJ2-3; 9 central nucleotides agree with TRBD2. The receptor's source is a human donor with alopecia areata. The DNA is TGCGCCAGCAGCCCGGGGCGGGGGGGTTCAGATACGCAGTATTTT. This encodes CASSPGRGGSDTQYF.